Sequencing of this TCR beta chain was carried out in a study of blood T cell repertoires in COVID-19. Study context: Nucleic acid was either cDNA or gDNA, and it came from T cells, B-cell-depleted T cells, or PBMCs.

This clone was detected once. Source study methods: Nucleated cell counts were estimated from reference gene primer amplification. Clones were read by immunoSEQ multiplex PCR, and TCRdb kept only the in-frame ones, dropping some. V and J calls and clone size are as listed in that table; D and trimming were resolved from the DNA. Of about 140,000 clones in the sample, about 82% were seen once. The sequence was obtained from a woman in her sixties with acute or convalescent COVID-19. Sequencing input: peripheral blood.

CDR3 amino acids: CASSLYSYTDTQYF. DNA of the CDR3: TGCGCCAGCAGCTTGTACTCGTACACAGATACGCAGTATTTT. The V gene is TRBV5-1, the J gene TRBJ2-3; unclear D gene. Germline V gene data show CDR1 as SGHRS and CDR2 as YFSETQ. V shed 1 base and J shed 2 bases, with 8 bases lying between them. The CDR3 sequence is 14 residues long.